These T cell receptor beta chains were read from a single sample in a study of T cells in Graves' hyperthyroidism and ophthalmopathy. TCRdb re-called the multiplex PCR reads with MiXCR, one entry per CDR3 protein. Of approximately 380,000 distinct CDR3 sequences in the sample, over 12% were seen once. The sequencing sample was made of blood. The receptors come from a man aged 45-60 years with Graves' ophthalmopathy. Both conserved end residues are part of each CDR3. The D gene is left open where the match is weak. Expanded clones get a size class; other rows say once, few or many, or leave the size out.

CDR3nt	CDR3aa	v_gene	d_gene	j_gene	abundance
TGTGCCAGCGGGACGACTAGCGGGGTCGCCTACAATGAGCAGTTCTTC	CASGTTSGVAYNEQFF	TRBV12-3/TRBV12-4	TRBD2	TRBJ2-1	-
TGTGCCAGCGGGACAGCTCACAACCCTTACAATGAGCAGTTCTTC	CASGTAHNPYNEQFF	TRBV25-1	TRBD1	TRBJ2-1	many
TGTGCCAGCAGCTTAGCGATCCGACAGAGAAACACTGAAGCTTTCTTT	CASSLAIRQRNTEAFF	TRBV11-1	-	TRBJ1-1	many
TGTGCCAGCAGTAGGTTAGCGGGGGGCAATGAGCAGTTCTTC	CASSRLAGGNEQFF	TRBV5-1	TRBD2	TRBJ2-1	many
TGTGCCAGCAGTTCTCTATCCGGACTAGCGGGCTCCTACGAGCAGTACTTC	CASSSLSGLAGSYEQYF	TRBV28	TRBD2	TRBJ2-7	many
TGTGCCAGCAGCGTAGAATTAGCGGGCCCTTTCCACAATGAGCAGTTCTTC	CASSVELAGPFHNEQFF	TRBV9	TRBD2	TRBJ2-1	many
TGCGCCAGCAGCCCGGGCGGGAGCCCCTACGAGCAGTACTTC	CASSPGGSPYEQYF	TRBV5-1	TRBD2	TRBJ2-7	many
TGCAGCGTTGTGACGGGACGGACCTCCAGGGAGTACTTC	CSVVTGRTSREYF	TRBV29-1	-	TRBJ2-4	-
TGTGCCAGCAGCTTAGACTGGACAGGGGTGGCCAATGAGCAGTTCTTC	CASSLDWTGVANEQFF	TRBV11-1	TRBD1	TRBJ2-1	many
TGTGCCAGCAGTCCACCTCTCAGTGAGCAGTTCTTC	CASSPPLSEQFF	TRBV28	-	TRBJ2-1	-
TGCAGTGCTAGAGGAGGCCGTGGGAGTGGTTACGAGCAGTACTTC	CSARGGRGSGYEQYF	TRBV20-1	-	TRBJ2-7	many
TGTGCCAGCAGCGGGACTAGCGGGAAATCGAGGTACGAGCAGTACTTC	CASSGTSGKSRYEQYF	TRBV3-1	TRBD2	TRBJ2-7	-
TGTGCCTGGGGTCGCCTGAACACTGAAGCTTTCTTT	CAWGRLNTEAFF	TRBV30	-	TRBJ1-1	many
TGTGCCAGCAGCCTATTAGCGGGAGTTACCTACAATGAGCAGTTCTTC	CASSLLAGVTYNEQFF	TRBV7-2	TRBD2	TRBJ2-1	few
TGCGCCAGCAGCCGGACAGGGATGGATTCACCCCTCCACTTT	CASSRTGMDSPLHF	TRBV5-1	TRBD1	TRBJ1-6	many
TGTGCCAGCAGTTCAGGGGATTACGGCACAGATACGCAGTATTTT	CASSSGDYGTDTQYF	TRBV27	-	TRBJ2-3	-
TGTGCCAGCAGCGCCGTGGGGGGGAAGATCCACAATGAGCAGTTCTTC	CASSAVGGKIHNEQFF	TRBV9	TRBD2	TRBJ2-1	many
TGTGCCAGCTCACAAGGACTAGCGGGAAGCTCTGGGGCCAACGTCCTGACTTTC	CASSQGLAGSSGANVLTF	TRBV18	TRBD2	TRBJ2-6	many
TGCAGTGCTAGCCACGGGGGTTTAAGCAATCAGCCCCAGCATTTT	CSASHGGLSNQPQHF	TRBV20-1	-	TRBJ1-5	many
TGTGCCAGTGGGGACGTTTCGACCTACGAGCAGTACTTC	CASGDVSTYEQYF	TRBV19	-	TRBJ2-7	few
TGCAGCGTGCGCCGGGGACAACGCGAGCAGTACTTC	CSVRRGQREQYF	TRBV29-1	-	TRBJ2-7	few
TGTGCCAGCAGCTCCCGGGACAAAACCTACAATGAGCAGTTCTTC	CASSSRDKTYNEQFF	TRBV3-1	-	TRBJ2-1	-
TGTGCCAGCAGCTTAGATACCCGGGAGACCCAGTACTTC	CASSLDTRETQYF	TRBV11-2	-	TRBJ2-5	many
TGTGCCAGCAGCTTAAAGACTAGCGGGAGCCCCTCCTACAATGAGCAGTTCTTC	CASSLKTSGSPSYNEQFF	TRBV13	TRBD2	TRBJ2-1	-
TGTGCTAGTGGTCCAACCACTAGGGACAATGAGCAGTTCTTC	CASGPTTRDNEQFF	TRBV12-5	-	TRBJ2-1	many
TGCAGTGCTTCCGGGACAGATGATGGCTACACCTTC	CSASGTDDGYTF	TRBV20-1	TRBD1	TRBJ1-2	-
TGTGCCAGCAGCCAAGAGGCCTTGGACGAGCAGTACTTC	CASSQEALDEQYF	TRBV4-2	-	TRBJ2-7	many
TGTGCCAGCAGCTTTAGGCAGGGAGCAACTAATGAAAAACTGTTTTTT	CASSFRQGATNEKLFF	TRBV5-5	-	TRBJ1-4	many
TGCAGCGTTGTGGACAGGGAGAGTACTAACTATGGCTACACCTTC	CSVVDRESTNYGYTF	TRBV29-1	TRBD1	TRBJ1-2	few